Below are 3 T cell receptor beta chains sequenced from a single sample in a study of T cells in Graves' hyperthyroidism and ophthalmopathy. RNA transcripts yielded amplified TCR beta CDR3 regions. When the TCR CDR3 underwent first-round RT-PCR, the HTBI primer set was used. MiXCR was run by TCRdb on the multiplex PCR reads, yielding one entry per CDR3 protein. This table has roughly 700,000 distinct CDR3 sequences, 35% appearing once. Sequenced material: blood. The receptor set was obtained from a woman between 35 and 50 years old with Graves' hyperthyroidism.

This rearrangement joins TRBV7-2 to TRBJ2-1; perhaps D is TRBD1 or TRBD2 (5 bases each). This CDR3 contains 14 residues. The germline CDR1 and CDR2 sequences are SGHTA and FQGNSA. The V gene lost 1 base and the J gene lost 9 bases, with 13 bases spanning the gap. As DNA, the CDR3 is TGTGCCAGCAGCTTAGATCTCCTTGGGGGTGAGCAGTTCTTC. This codes for CASSLDLLGGEQFF.

The V call is TRBV9, the J call TRBJ2-2; 7 bases agree with TRBD1. Losses at the gene ends were 0 bases for V and 5 bases for J; bases not matched to a gene: 10. The CDR3 spans 17 residues. The V gene's germline CDR1 is SGDLS and CDR2 YYNGEE. The CDR3 spells CASSVGGGGIGTGELFF. The CDR3 DNA sequence: TGTGCCAGCAGCGTAGGAGGGGGCGGAATCGGGACCGGGGAGCTGTTTTTT.

Only a few counts were recorded for this clonotype. The chain employs TRBV18 and TRBJ2-5, with D unresolved. The CDR3 totals 12 residues. Germline CDR1 reads KGHSH; CDR2 reads LQKENI. Trimming removed 3 bases at V and 5 bases at J, with 7 bases between. The CDR3 bases are TGTGCCAGCTCACCCGGAAGCGAGACCCAGTACTTC. Amino acid sequence: CASSPGSETQYF.